The following is a T cell receptor (beta chain) sequence with its context. For the second PCR, which ran for 7 to 11 cycles, a sample-barcoded 5' primer and a J-beta primer mix were used. TCRdb reprocessed the 5' RACE reads with MiXCR, giving one entry per CDR3 protein. The sample lists about 1.5 million distinct CDR3 sequences, 42% occurring once. The data were obtained in a study of blood T cells in healthy people across ages. The CDR3 covers 13 residues. Germline CDR1 is MNHEY and CDR2 is SMNVEV (reference sequence). V lost 2 bases and J 10 bases, leaving 9 bases between the germline ends. The receptor's source is a young woman in good health. This chain connects TRBV27 to TRBJ1-6; D is unresolved. Input material: blood. This CDR3 is CASSLTPRSPLHF. Here the CDR3 DNA reads TGTGCCAGCAGTTTAACACCTCGCTCACCCCTCCACTTT.